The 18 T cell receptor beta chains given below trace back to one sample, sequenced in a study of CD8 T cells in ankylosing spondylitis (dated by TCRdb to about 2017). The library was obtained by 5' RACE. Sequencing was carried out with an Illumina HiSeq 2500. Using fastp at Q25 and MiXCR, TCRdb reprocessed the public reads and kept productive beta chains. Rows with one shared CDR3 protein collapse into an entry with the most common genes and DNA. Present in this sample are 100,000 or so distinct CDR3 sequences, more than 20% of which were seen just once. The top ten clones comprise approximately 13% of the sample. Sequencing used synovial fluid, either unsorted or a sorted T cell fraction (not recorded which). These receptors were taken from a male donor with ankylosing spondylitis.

The CDR3: CASSEWTTNTGELFF. CDR3 bases: TGTGCCAGCAGCGAATGGACTACAAACACCGGGGAGCTGTTTTTT. This chain uses TRBV11-2 with TRBJ2-2, with D tentatively TRBD2 (6 bases). V gave up 5 bases and J gave up 2 bases, with 12 bases separating them. CDR3 length: 15 amino acids. Per germline, CDR1 SGHAT and CDR2 FQNNGV.

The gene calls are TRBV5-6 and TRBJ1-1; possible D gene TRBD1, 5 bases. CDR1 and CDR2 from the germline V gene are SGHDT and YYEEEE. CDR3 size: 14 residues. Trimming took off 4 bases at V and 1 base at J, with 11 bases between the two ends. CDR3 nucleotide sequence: TGTGCCAGCAGCCAGGGACGGACGAACACTGAAGCTTTCTTT. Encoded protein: CASSQGRTNTEAFF.

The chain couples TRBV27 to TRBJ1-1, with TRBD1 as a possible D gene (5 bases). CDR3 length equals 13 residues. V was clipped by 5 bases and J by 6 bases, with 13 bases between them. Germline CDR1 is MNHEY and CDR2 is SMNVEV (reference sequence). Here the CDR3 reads CASSPRTRPEAFF. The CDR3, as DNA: TGTGCCAGCAGTCCACGGACACGGCCTGAAGCTTTCTTT.

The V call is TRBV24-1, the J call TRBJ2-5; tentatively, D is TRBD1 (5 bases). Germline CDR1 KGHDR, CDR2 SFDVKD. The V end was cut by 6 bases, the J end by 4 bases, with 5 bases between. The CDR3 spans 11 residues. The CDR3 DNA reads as TGTGCCACCAGTCAGGGAGAGACCCAGTACTTC. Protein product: CATSQGETQYF.

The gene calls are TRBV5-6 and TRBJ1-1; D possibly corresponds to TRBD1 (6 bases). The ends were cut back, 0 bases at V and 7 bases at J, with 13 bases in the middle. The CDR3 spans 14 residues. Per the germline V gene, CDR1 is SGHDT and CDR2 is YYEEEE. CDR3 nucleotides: TGTGCCAGCAGCTTGGCAGGGGCCTTCGGTGAAGCTTTCTTT. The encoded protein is CASSLAGAFGEAFF.

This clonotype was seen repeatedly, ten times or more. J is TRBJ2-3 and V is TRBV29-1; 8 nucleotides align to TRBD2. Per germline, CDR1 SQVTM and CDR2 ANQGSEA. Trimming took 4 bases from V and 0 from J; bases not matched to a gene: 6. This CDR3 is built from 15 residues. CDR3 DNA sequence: TGCAGCGTTGTAGTAGCGGGACCAAGCACAGATACGCAGTATTTT. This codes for CSVVVAGPSTDTQYF.

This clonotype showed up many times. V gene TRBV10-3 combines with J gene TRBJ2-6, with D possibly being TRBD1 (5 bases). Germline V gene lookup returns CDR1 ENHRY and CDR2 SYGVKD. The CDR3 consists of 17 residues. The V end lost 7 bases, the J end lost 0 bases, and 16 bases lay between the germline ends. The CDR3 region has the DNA TGTGCCATCAATCAAGGGGCAGGATCCTCTGGGGCCAACGTCCTGACTTTC. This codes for CAINQGAGSSGANVLTF.

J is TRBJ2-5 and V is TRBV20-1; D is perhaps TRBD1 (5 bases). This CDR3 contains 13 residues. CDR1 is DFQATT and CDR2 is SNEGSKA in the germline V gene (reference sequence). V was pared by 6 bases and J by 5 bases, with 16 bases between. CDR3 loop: CSAGRGIIETQYF. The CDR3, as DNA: TGCAGTGCCGGTAGGGGAATCATCGAGACCCAGTACTTC.

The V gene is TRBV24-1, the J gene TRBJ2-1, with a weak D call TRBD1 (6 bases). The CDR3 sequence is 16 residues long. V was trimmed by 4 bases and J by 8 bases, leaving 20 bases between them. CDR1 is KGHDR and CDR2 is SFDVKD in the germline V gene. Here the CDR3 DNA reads TGTGCCACCAGTGACCCGAACAGGGTTCAAAGATATGAGCAGTTCTTC. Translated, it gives CATSDPNRVQRYEQFF.

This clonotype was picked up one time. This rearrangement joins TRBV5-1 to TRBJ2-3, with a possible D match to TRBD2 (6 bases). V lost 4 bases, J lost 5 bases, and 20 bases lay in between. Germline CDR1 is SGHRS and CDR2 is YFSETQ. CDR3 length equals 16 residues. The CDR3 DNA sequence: TGCGCCAGCAGCGGGGCTTGGCGGGACGGTGGAGATACGCAGTATTTT. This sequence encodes CASSGAWRDGGDTQYF.

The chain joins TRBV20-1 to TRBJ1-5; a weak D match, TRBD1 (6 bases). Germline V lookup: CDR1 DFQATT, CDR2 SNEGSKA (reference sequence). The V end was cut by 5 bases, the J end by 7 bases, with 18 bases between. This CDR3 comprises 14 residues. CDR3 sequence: CSADSGEISQPQHF. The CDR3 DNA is TGCAGTGCTGATTCAGGGGAAATAAGCCAGCCCCAGCATTTT.

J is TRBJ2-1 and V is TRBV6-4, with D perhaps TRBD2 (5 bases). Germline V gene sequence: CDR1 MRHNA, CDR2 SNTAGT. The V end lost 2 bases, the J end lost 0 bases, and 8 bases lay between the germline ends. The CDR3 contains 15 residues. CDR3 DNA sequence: TGTGCCAGCAGTGACATGGCGGGCTCCTACAATGAGCAGTTCTTC. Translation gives CASSDMAGSYNEQFF.

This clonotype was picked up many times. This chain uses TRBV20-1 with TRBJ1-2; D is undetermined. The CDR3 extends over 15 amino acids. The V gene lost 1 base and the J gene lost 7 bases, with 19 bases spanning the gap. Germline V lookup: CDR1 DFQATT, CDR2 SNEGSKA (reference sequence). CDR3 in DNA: TGCAGTGCTAGAGCTCCCCCGGCGGGCCCCCTTGGCTACACCTTC. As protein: CSARAPPAGPLGYTF.

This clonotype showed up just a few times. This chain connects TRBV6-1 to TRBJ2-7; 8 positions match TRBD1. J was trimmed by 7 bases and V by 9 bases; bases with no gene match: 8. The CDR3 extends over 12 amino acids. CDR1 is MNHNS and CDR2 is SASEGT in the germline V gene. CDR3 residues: CASNDRGREQYV. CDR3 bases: TGTGCCAGTAATGACAGGGGAAGGGAGCAGTACGTC.

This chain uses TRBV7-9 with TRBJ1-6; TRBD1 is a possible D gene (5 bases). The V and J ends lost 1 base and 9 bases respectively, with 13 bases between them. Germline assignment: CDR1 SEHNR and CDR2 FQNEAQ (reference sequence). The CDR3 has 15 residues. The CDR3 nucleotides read TGTGCCAGCAGCTTAGGGGGCACGGCGAGTTCACCCCTCCACTTT. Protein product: CASSLGGTASSPLHF.

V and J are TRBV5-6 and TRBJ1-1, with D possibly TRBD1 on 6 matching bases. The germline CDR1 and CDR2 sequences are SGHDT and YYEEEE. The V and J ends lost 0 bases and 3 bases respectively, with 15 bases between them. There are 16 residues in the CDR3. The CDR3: CASSLARQDGDTEAFF. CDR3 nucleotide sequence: TGTGCCAGCAGCTTGGCCCGACAGGACGGGGACACTGAAGCTTTCTTT. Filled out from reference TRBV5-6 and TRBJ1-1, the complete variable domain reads DAGVTQSPTHLIKTRGQQVTLRCSPKSGHDTVSWYQQALGQGPQFIFQYYEEEERQRGNFPDRFSGHQFPNYSSELNVNALLLGDSALYLCASSLARQDGDTEAFFGQGTRLTVV.

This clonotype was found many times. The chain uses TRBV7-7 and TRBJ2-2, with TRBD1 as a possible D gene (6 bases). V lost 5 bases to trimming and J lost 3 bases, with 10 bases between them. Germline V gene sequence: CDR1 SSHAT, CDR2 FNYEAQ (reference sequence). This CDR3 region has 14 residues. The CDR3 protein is CASSRDRHTGELFF. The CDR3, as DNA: TGTGCCAGCAGCCGTGACAGGCACACCGGGGAGCTGTTTTTT.

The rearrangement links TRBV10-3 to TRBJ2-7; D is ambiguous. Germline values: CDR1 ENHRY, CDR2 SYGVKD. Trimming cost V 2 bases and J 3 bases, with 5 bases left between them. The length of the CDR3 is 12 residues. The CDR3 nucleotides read TGTGCCATCAGTGAGGTCGGCTACGAGCAGTACGTC. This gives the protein CAISEVGYEQYV.